The 24 T cell receptor beta chains reported below all come from one sample, sequenced in a study of T cells in Graves' hyperthyroidism and ophthalmopathy. Amplification of TCR beta CDR3 regions used RNA as the template. The HTBI set primed first-round TCR CDR3 RT-PCR. TCRdb processed the multiplex PCR reads anew with MiXCR; each CDR3 protein has one entry. The sample holds 730,000 or so distinct CDR3 sequences, around a sixth seen once. The sequencing input was blood. These receptor sequences come from a woman aged 45-65 years with Graves' hyperthyroidism that later progressed to Graves' ophthalmopathy.

The table lists this clonotype with many counts. The DNA for the CDR3 is TGTGCCAGCAACACGAACAGGGGGTTTCAGCCCCAGCATTTT. Translated: CASNTNRGFQPQHF. The chain recombines TRBV2 with TRBJ1-5; 8 bases fit TRBD1. Germline CDR1 is SNHLY and CDR2 is FYNNEI. This CDR3 contains 14 residues. V gave up 7 bases and J gave up 6 bases; unmatched junction bases: 8. The full variable domain, rest sourced from reference TRBV2 and TRBJ1-5, is EPEVTQTPSHQVTQMGQEVILRCVPISNHLYFYWYRQILGQKVEFLVSFYNNEISEKSEIFDDQFSVERPDGSNFTLKIRSTKLEDSAMYFCASNTNRGFQPQHFGDGTRLSIL.

Ten or more counts support this clonotype. V usage is TRBV5-1 and J usage is TRBJ2-3; D is unresolved. CDR3 length: 16 amino acids. Germline V gives CDR1 SGHRS, CDR2 YFSETQ. Trimming shortened V by 4 bases and J by 0 bases, and 15 bases separated the two germline ends. Here the CDR3 reads CASSLLGLGSTDTQYF. The CDR3 DNA sequence: TGCGCCAGCAGCCTCTTGGGTCTGGGAAGCACAGATACGCAGTATTTT.

The genes are TRBV6-2 or TRBV6-3 and TRBJ2-7, with D uncertain. V was cut by 6 bases and J by 4 bases, with 13 bases left in between. The CDR3 totals 13 residues. Germline-derived CDR1 and CDR2 are MNHEY and SVGEGT. This CDR3 reads CASSPGDWYEQYF. CDR3 nucleotides: TGTGCCAGCAGCCCCGGCGATTGGTACGAGCAGTACTTC.

The J gene is TRBJ2-7, the V gene TRBV19; tentative D call: TRBD1 (5 bases). CDR1 and CDR2 (germline): LNHDA, SQIVND (reference sequence). The CDR3 runs 14 residues. V lost 3 bases to trimming and J lost 3 bases, with 12 bases between them. CDR3 amino acids: CASSILGRHYEQYF. The CDR3 DNA sequence: TGTGCCAGTAGTATTCTGGGGCGGCACTACGAGCAGTACTTC.

V and J are TRBV6-1 and TRBJ1-5, with D possibly matching TRBD1 (6 bases). The CDR3 has 15 amino acids. CDR1 MNHNS and CDR2 SASEGT come from the germline V gene. The V gene lost 6 bases and the J gene lost 3 bases, with 15 bases spanning the gap. In nucleotides, the CDR3 is TGTGCCAGCAGCGAAACGACAGGCCCCAATCAGCCCCAGCATTTT. This translates into CASSETTGPNQPQHF.

The J gene is TRBJ2-5, the V gene TRBV9; 7 nucleotides align to TRBD2. The CDR3 covers 14 residues. Germline trimming cut 3 bases from V and 4 bases from J; bases unmatched to any gene: 6. Germline V lookup: CDR1 SGDLS, CDR2 YYNGEE. CDR3 residues: CASSARGEGETQYF. The CDR3 DNA follows: TGTGCCAGCAGCGCCCGGGGGGAAGGAGAGACCCAGTACTTC.

The chain couples TRBV29-1 to TRBJ2-7; no clear D. Germline V gene data show CDR1 as SQVTM and CDR2 as ANQGSEA. This CDR3 comprises 12 residues. With 4 bases removed from V and 2 bases from J, the gap between germline ends came to 9 bases. In DNA, the CDR3 is TGCAGCGTTGTACGTCCCCCCTACGAGCAGTACTTC. It codes for CSVVRPPYEQYF.

This clonotype was seen only a few times. CDR3 DNA: TGTGCCAGCAGTGCGGGACAGGGTATAGATGGCTACACCTTC. Residues: CASSAGQGIDGYTF. The chain links TRBV2 to TRBJ1-2; 9 bases map to TRBD1. Trimming removed 4 bases from V and 6 bases from J; junction bases left unmatched: 6. In germline, CDR1 is SNHLY, CDR2 FYNNEI. The CDR3 sequence is 14 residues long.

For this clonotype: A read error may explain this, as a much larger clone is one base away. The CDR3 carries no conserved terminal phenylalanine or tryptophan, so it likely arises from a read error. The chain combines TRBV6-1 with TRBJ1-1, with 8 nucleotides matching TRBD1. CDR1 is MNHNS, CDR2 SASEGT, per germline. The V and J ends lost 6 bases and 2 bases, in that order; junction bases with no gene match: 11. The CDR3 totals 16 residues. CDR3 loop: CASRDRDRLVNTEAFL. The DNA of the CDR3 is TGTGCCAGCAGGGACCGGGACAGGCTTGTAAACACTGAAGCTTTCCTT.

The chain links TRBV18 to TRBJ2-3, with TRBD1 matching 10 bases. With V trimmed by 4 bases and J by 2 bases, 12 bases remained unmatched. Germline CDR1 reads KGHSH; CDR2 reads LQKENI. This CDR3 is 18 amino acids long. CDR3 sequence (DNA): TGTGCCAGCTCACGTACCGGGACAGGGGTTGAGTACACAGATACGCAGTATTTT. It translates to CASSRTGTGVEYTDTQYF.

V and J are TRBV12-3 or TRBV12-4 and TRBJ2-5; 8 nucleotides agree with TRBD1. The CDR3 contains 15 residues. The junction had 6 bases not matched to a gene; V was cut back by 5 bases and J by 1 base. CDR3 DNA: TGTGCCAGCAGTAATCCTGGACAGGGCCAAGAGACCCAGTACTTC. As protein: CASSNPGQGQETQYF.

This clonotype was detected only a few times. In DNA form, the CDR3 reads TGTGCCAGCAGCCTCACCTTATCCGGGAATGAGCAGTTCTTC. It translates to CASSLTLSGNEQFF. The chain carries TRBV7-9 and TRBJ2-1; D unresolved. The CDR3 sequence is 14 residues long. V was pared by 5 bases and J by 7 bases, with 15 bases between. Germline lookup yields CDR1 SEHNR and CDR2 FQNEAQ (reference sequence).

This clonotype occurred a few times. One base away lies a much larger clone, so this may be a sequencing read error. The chain carries TRBV12-3 or TRBV12-4 and TRBJ2-2; D gene uncertain. V was pared by 8 bases and J by 4 bases, with 8 bases between. CDR3 length: 12 residues. The CDR3 coding sequence is TGTGCCAGCGACAAGGGCACCGGGGAGCTGTTTTTT. This gives the protein CASDKGTGELFF.

Regarding this clonotype: A much bigger clone sits one base away, suggesting this may be a read error. This rearrangement joins TRBV18 to TRBJ2-4; the D is unclear. The germline gives CDR1 KGHSH, CDR2 LQKENI. The CDR3 is 13 amino acids. The CDR3 nucleotides are TGTGCCAGCCCACCGTCGGCTATGGACATTCAGTACTTC. Its protein product is CASPPSAMDIQYF.

This clonotype was observed at least ten times. This chain's CDR3 is CASSLATGWITEAFF. CDR3 DNA: TGTGCCAGCAGCTTGGCGACAGGGTGGATCACTGAAGCTTTCTTT. The chain links TRBV7-9 to TRBJ1-1, with TRBD1 matching over 7 bases. Trimming took 3 bases from V and 4 from J; bases not matched to a gene: 8. Per germline, CDR1 SEHNR and CDR2 FQNEAQ (reference sequence). CDR3 length equals 15 residues.

This clonotype has ten or more counts. The rearrangement uses TRBV2 and TRBJ1-5; maybe TRBD1 (6 bases). Per the germline V gene, CDR1 is SNHLY and CDR2 is FYNNEI. V was pared by 4 bases and J by 6 bases, with 13 bases between. This CDR3 is built from 14 residues. CDR3 protein: CASSVLGGAQPQHF. In DNA, the CDR3 is TGTGCCAGCAGTGTTCTGGGGGGGGCTCAGCCCCAGCATTTT.

This sequence joins TRBV7-9 and TRBJ2-3, with TRBD2 matching over 8 bases. Germline V gives CDR1 SEHNR, CDR2 FQNEAQ (reference sequence). CDR3 length equals 17 residues. J was trimmed by 0 bases and V by 5 bases; bases with no gene match: 10. Written as DNA, the CDR3 is TGTGCCAGCAGCCAGGGACTAGTCCAGTCTAGCACAGATACGCAGTATTTT. Translating it yields CASSQGLVQSSTDTQYF.

This clonotype was seen repeatedly, ten times or more. The chain couples TRBV20-1 to TRBJ2-5, with D perhaps TRBD2 (6 bases). V lost 0 bases to trimming and J lost 0 bases, with 14 bases between them. The germline V gene encodes CDR1 DFQATT and CDR2 SNEGSKA (reference sequence). This CDR3 contains 16 residues. CDR3 in DNA: TGCAGTGCTAGAGATCTGCCGGGGGAGTACCAAGAGACCCAGTACTTC. Translating gives CSARDLPGEYQETQYF.

This chain links TRBV7-9 with TRBJ2-1; 7 bases line up with TRBD1. The CDR3 length is 14 residues. Trimming removed 5 bases from V and 3 bases from J; junction bases left unmatched: 4. CDR1 and CDR2 from the germline V gene are SEHNR and FQNEAQ (reference sequence). For the CDR3, the DNA is TGTGCCAGCAGCCCTAGACAGGGCTACAATGAGCAGTTCTTC. The encoded protein is CASSPRQGYNEQFF. The variable domain in full, with the rest retrieved from reference TRBV7-9 and TRBJ2-1, is DTGVSQNPRHKITKRGQNVTFRCDPISEHNRLYWYRQTLGQGPEFLTYFQNEAQLEKSRLLSDRFSAERPKGSFSTLEIQRTEQGDSAMYLCASSPRQGYNEQFFGPGTRLTVL.

In this sample, this clonotype turned up many times. The chain has TRBV7-6 and TRBJ2-3, with D unresolved. V dropped 4 bases and J dropped 3 bases, with 14 bases sitting between them. The CDR3 contains 15 residues. CDR1 and CDR2 (germline): SGHVS, FNYEAQ. The CDR3 here is CASSSHSGLTDTQYF. CDR3 sequence (DNA): TGTGCCAGCAGCTCGCATTCTGGGCTTACAGATACGCAGTATTTT.

There are many counts of this clonotype. The chain carries TRBV20-1 and TRBJ1-1, with 8 bases that match TRBD1. The germline V gene encodes CDR1 DFQATT and CDR2 SNEGSKA (reference sequence). V lost 4 bases and J lost 5; bases outside the gene matches: 9. The CDR3 runs 14 residues. CDR3 DNA: TGCAGTGCTACCAGGACAGGGTGGATTACTGAAGCTTTCTTT. Protein: CSATRTGWITEAFF.

This clonotype came up a few times. The chain uses TRBV24-1 and TRBJ1-2; 10 nucleotides align to TRBD1. V lost 6 bases to trimming and J lost 4 bases; unmatched junction nucleotides: 7. Germline V gives CDR1 KGHDR, CDR2 SFDVKD. The CDR3 sequence is 15 residues long. The CDR3 bases are TGTGCCACCAGTACTGGGACAGGGGCTCCCTATGGCTACACCTTC. It yields the protein CATSTGTGAPYGYTF.

This clonotype appeared a few times. The J gene is TRBJ2-3, the V gene TRBV3-1; no clear D. Germline V gene lookup returns CDR1 LGHDT and CDR2 YNNKEL (reference sequence). The CDR3 runs 12 residues. V gave up 3 bases and J gave up 3 bases, with 4 bases separating them. Written as DNA, the CDR3 is TGTGCCAGCAGCCATATTACAGATACGCAGTATTTT. As protein: CASSHITDTQYF.

On this clonotype itself: A read error is possible here, since a much larger clone lies one base away. The rearrangement links TRBV3-1 to TRBJ1-2; D gene ambiguous. Germline V gene data show CDR1 as LGHDT and CDR2 as YNNKEL (reference sequence). This CDR3 spans 16 amino acids. This chain's CDR3 is CSSSQEPTPKAFGYTF. CDR3 nucleotide sequence: TGTTCCAGCAGCCAAGAACCGACACCCAAAGCCTTTGGCTACACCTTC.